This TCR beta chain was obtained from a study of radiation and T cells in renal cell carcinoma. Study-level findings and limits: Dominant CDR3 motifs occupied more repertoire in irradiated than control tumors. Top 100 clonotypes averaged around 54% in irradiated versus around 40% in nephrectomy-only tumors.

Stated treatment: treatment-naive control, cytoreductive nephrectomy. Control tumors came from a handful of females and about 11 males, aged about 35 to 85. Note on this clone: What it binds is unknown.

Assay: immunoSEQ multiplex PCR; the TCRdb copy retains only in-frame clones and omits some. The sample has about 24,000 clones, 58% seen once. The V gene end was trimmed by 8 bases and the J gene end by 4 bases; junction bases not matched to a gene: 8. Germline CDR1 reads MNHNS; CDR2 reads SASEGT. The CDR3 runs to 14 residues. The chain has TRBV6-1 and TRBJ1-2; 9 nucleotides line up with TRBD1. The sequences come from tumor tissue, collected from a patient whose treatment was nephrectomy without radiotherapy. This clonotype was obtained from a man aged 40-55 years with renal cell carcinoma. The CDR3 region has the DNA TGTGCCAGCCTCCGGGGACAGGGCTTCTATGGCTACACCTTC. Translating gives CASLRGQGFYGYTF.